These T cell receptor beta chains were read from a single sample in a study of OX40 agonist ivuxolimab in advanced cancers. Profiling relied on immunoSEQ multiplex PCR, and the TCRdb table lists in-frame clones only, not all of them. The table has about 69,000 clones, roughly nine tenths seen once. Sequencing used CD4+ or CD8+ T cells sorted from blood, obtained in a trial of the OX40 agonist ivuxolimab. The receptors originated from an adult with an advanced solid tumor such as melanoma, head and neck, liver or kidney cancer. Both conserved end residues are part of each CDR3. The D gene is left open where the match is weak. Expanded clones are given a class, and other clones once, few, many or no size at all.

j_call d_call v_call clone_size cdr3_aa cdr3_nt
TRBJ2-2 - TRBV29-1 - CSVEGGSAQMGAGELFF TGCAGCGTTGAAGGGGGTAGCGCCCAAATGGGAGCCGGGGAGCTGTTTTTT
TRBJ2-5 - TRBV6-6 - CASRRTVDQETQYF TGTGCCAGCAGGCGGACAGTAGACCAAGAGACCCAGTACTTC
TRBJ1-5 TRBD1 TRBV5-5 - CASSNRGQPQHF TGTGCCAGCAGCAACAGGGGTCAGCCCCAGCATTTT
TRBJ1-5 TRBD1 TRBV2 - CASTPTGEVQPQHF TGTGCCAGCACACCCACAGGGGAGGTTCAGCCCCAGCATTTT
TRBJ2-2 - TRBV12-5 few CASFNGGQNGELFF TGTGCTAGCTTTAACGGGGGGCAGAACGGGGAGCTGTTTTTT
TRBJ2-5 - TRBV19 once CASSIGTDERTETQYF TGTGCCAGTAGTATCGGGACGGACGAGCGTACGGAGACCCAGTACTTC
TRBJ2-1 - TRBV28 once CASSFGDPGNEQFF TGTGCCAGCAGTTTCGGGGATCCTGGGAATGAGCAGTTCTTC
TRBJ2-7 TRBD1 TRBV5-1 - CASSLGGTASYEQYF TGCGCCAGCAGCTTAGGTGGGACAGCTTCCTACGAGCAGTACTTC
TRBJ2-7 - TRBV11-2 - CASSSKKSGTSIDPYEQYF TGTGCCAGCAGCTCTAAAAAATCCGGGACAAGTATCGACCCCTACGAGCAGTACTTC
TRBJ2-1 TRBD2 TRBV19 - CASSRGLAGSPQWNEQFF TGTGCCAGTAGTAGGGGACTAGCGGGATCTCCGCAATGGAATGAGCAGTTCTTC
TRBJ1-5 TRBD1 TRBV6-1 - CASSGVVIVGRGHQPQHF TGTGCCAGCAGTGGGGTGGTCATTGTTGGAAGGGGGCATCAGCCCCAGCATTTT
TRBJ2-3 TRBD1 TRBV5-4 - CASSQGQGRTDTQYF TGTGCCAGCAGCCAGGGACAGGGACGGACAGATACGCAGTATTTT
TRBJ2-1 TRBD2 TRBV4-1 few CASSPSRLAGVYNEQFF TGCGCCAGCAGCCCCTCCAGACTAGCGGGAGTCTACAATGAGCAGTTCTTC
TRBJ2-7 - TRBV7-7 - CASQGESYEQYF TGTGCTAGCCAAGGCGAGTCCTACGAGCAGTACTTC
TRBJ1-4 - TRBV5-1 - CASSLAGGAVNEKLFF TGCGCCAGCAGCTTGGCCGGGGGCGCAGTTAATGAAAAACTGTTTTTT
TRBJ1-5 - TRBV19 - CASSSGTRSNQPQHF TGTGCCAGTAGCTCCGGGACAAGGAGCAATCAGCCCCAGCATTTT